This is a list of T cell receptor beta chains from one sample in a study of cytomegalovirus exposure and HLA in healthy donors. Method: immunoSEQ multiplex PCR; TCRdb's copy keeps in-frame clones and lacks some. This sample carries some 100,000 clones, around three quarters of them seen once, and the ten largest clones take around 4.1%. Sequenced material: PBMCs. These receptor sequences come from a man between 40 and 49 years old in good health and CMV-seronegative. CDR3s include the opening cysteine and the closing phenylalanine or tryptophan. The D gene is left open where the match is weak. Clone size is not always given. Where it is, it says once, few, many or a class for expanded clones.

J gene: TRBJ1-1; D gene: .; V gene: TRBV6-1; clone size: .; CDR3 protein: CASSVQGLSSTEAFF; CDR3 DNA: TGTGCCAGCAGCGTACAGGGTTTGTCAAGCACTGAAGCTTTCTTT
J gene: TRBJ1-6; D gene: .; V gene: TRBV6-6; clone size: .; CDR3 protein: CASSSGESYNSPLHF; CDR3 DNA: TGTGCCAGCAGTTCGGGGGAATCCTATAATTCACCCCTCCACTTT
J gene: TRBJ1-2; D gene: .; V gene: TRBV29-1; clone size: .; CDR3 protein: CSVETSGTNYGYTF; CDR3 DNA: TGCAGCGTTGAAACTTCAGGGACTAACTATGGCTACACCTTC
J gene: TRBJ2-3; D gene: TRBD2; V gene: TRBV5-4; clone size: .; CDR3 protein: CASSPGTSGGGRNTQYF; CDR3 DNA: TGTGCCAGCAGCCCCGGGACTAGCGGGGGTGGTCGTAATACGCAGTATTTT
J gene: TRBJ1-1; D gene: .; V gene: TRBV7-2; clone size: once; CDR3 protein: CASSSPYSGQYAEAFF; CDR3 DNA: TGTGCCAGCAGCTCGCCCTATTCCGGACAGTATGCTGAAGCTTTCTTT
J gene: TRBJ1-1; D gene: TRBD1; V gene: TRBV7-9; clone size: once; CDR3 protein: CASSLGTAEAFF; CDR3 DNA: TGTGCCAGCAGCCTCGGGACAGCTGAAGCTTTCTTT
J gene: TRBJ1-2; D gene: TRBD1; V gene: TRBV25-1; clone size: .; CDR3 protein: CASSESTGDYGYTF; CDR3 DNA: TGTGCCAGCAGTGAGTCCACAGGGGACTATGGCTACACCTTC
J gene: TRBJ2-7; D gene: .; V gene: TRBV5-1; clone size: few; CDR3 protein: CASSVNYEQYF; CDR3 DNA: TGCGCCAGCAGCGTAAACTACGAGCAGTACTTC
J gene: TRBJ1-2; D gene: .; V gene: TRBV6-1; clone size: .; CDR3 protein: CASSDTGGFNYGYTF; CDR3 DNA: TGTGCCAGCAGTGATACTGGCGGATTTAACTATGGCTACACCTTC
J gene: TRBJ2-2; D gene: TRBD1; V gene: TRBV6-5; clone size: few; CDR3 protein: CASSPTGDTGELFF; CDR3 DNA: TGTGCCAGCAGCCCTACAGGGGACACCGGGGAGCTGTTTTTT
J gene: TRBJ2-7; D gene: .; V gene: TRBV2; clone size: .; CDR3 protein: CASASPGQLTYEQYF; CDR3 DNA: TGTGCCAGCGCCTCCCCCGGACAGCTAACCTACGAGCAGTACTTC
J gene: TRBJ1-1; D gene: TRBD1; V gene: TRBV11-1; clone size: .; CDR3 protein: CASTPDEGARSHTEAFF; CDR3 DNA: TGTGCCAGCACCCCAGACGAGGGGGCGCGATCTCACACTGAAGCTTTCTTT
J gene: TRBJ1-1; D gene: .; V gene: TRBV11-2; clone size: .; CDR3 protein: CASSQNTEAFF; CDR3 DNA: TGTGCCAGCAGCCAGAACACTGAAGCTTTCTTT
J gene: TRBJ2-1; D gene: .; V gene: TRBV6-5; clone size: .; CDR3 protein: CASSEDPGYNEQFF; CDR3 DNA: TGTGCCAGCAGTGAAGACCCAGGCTACAATGAGCAGTTCTTC
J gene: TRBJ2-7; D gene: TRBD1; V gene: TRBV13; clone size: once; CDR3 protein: CASSVRRTGDHEQYF; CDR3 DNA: TGTGCCAGCAGCGTCCGGAGGACAGGGGACCACGAGCAGTACTTC
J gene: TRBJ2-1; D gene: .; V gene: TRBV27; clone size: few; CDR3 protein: CATRTTYNEQFF; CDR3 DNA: TGTGCCACCCGGACAACCTACAATGAGCAGTTCTTC
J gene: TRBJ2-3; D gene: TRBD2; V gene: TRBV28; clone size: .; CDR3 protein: CASSFRIGLAGKADTQYF; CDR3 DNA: TGTGCCAGCAGTTTTAGAATCGGACTAGCGGGGAAAGCAGATACGCAGTATTTT
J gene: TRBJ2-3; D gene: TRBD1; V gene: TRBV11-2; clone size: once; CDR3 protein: CASSSGQGDTQYF; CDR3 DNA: TGTGCCAGCAGCTCAGGACAGGGAGATACGCAGTATTTT
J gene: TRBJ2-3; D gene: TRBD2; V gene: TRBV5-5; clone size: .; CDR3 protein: CASSRGGSLTDTQYF; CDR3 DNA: TGTGCCAGTAGTCGGGGGGGATCCCTAACAGATACGCAGTATTTT
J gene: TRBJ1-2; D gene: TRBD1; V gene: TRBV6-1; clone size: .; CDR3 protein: CASRSTGFFYGYTF; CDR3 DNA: TGTGCCAGCAGATCGACAGGGTTTTTCTATGGCTACACCTTC
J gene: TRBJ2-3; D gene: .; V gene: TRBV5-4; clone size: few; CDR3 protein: CASSLQRSNTDTQYF; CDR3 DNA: TGTGCCAGCAGCTTGCAGCGGTCGAACACAGATACGCAGTATTTT
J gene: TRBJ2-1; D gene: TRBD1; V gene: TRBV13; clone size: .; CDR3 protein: CASSSGQGAVEQFF; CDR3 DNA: TGTGCCAGCAGCTCGGGTCAGGGGGCGGTTGAGCAGTTCTTC
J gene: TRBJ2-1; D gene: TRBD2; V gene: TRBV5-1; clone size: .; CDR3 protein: CASSPSGGALNEQFF; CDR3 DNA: TGCGCCAGCAGCCCTAGCGGGGGGGCCTTAAATGAGCAGTTCTTC
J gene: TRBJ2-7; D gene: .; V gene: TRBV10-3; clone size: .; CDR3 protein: CAIRGLTYEQYF; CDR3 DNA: TGTGCCATCAGGGGCCTGACCTACGAGCAGTACTTC
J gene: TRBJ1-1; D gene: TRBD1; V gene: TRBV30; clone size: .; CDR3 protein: CAWSSRDSQPMNTEAFF; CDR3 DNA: TGTGCCTGGAGTTCCCGGGACAGCCAACCTATGAACACTGAAGCTTTCTTT
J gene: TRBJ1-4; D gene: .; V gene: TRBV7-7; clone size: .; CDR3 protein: CASSLQVNEKLFF; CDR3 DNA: TGTGCTAGCAGCTTACAGGTTAATGAAAAACTGTTTTTT
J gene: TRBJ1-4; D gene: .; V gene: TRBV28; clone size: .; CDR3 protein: CASSLSREGGYNEKLFF; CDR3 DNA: TGTGCCAGCAGTTTATCCAGGGAGGGGGGATATAATGAAAAACTGTTTTTT
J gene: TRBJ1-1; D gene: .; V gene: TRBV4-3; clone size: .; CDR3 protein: CASSQDRALNTEAFF; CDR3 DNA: TGCGCCAGCAGCCAAGATAGAGCCCTGAACACTGAAGCTTTCTTT
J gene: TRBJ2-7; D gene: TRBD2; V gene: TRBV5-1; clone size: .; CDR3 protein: CASSFTSDNEQYF; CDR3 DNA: TGCGCCAGCAGCTTTACTAGCGACAACGAGCAGTACTTC
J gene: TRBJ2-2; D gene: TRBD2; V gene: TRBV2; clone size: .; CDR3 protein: CASSEAIAGNTGELFF; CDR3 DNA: TGTGCCAGCAGTGAAGCGATAGCGGGGAACACCGGGGAGCTGTTTTTT
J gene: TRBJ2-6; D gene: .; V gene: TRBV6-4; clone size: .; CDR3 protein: CASSSRGITGANVLTF; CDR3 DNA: TGTGCCAGCAGTTCTCGGGGGATAACTGGGGCCAACGTCCTGACTTTC
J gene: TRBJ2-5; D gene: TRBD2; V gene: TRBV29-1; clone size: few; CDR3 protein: CSVGLAGGQETQYF; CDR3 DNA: TGCAGCGTTGGACTAGCGGGGGGTCAAGAGACCCAGTACTTC
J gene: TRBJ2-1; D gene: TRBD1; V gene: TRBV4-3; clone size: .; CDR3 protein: CASSQTGTGRYNEQFF; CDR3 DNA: TGCGCCAGCAGCCAAACCGGGACAGGGAGGTACAATGAGCAGTTCTTC
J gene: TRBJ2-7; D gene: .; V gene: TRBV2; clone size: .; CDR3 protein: CASSEAGPFDF; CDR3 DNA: TGTGCCAGCAGTGAGGCGGGGCCCTTTGACTTC
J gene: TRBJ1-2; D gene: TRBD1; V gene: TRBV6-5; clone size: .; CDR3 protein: CASSVDRSPYGYTF; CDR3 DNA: TGTGCCAGCAGCGTGGACAGGAGCCCCTATGGCTACACCTTC
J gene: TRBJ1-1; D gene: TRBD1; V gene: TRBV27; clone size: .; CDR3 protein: CASSKSSGTEYEAFF; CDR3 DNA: TGTGCCAGCAGTAAATCCTCCGGGACAGAATATGAAGCTTTCTTT
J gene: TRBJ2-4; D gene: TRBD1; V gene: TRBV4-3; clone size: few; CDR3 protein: CASSQDPGTGGDIQYF; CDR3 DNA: TGCGCCAGCAGCCAAGATCCTGGGACAGGGGGTGACATTCAGTACTTC
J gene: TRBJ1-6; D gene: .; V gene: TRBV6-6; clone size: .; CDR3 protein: CASSYFEGYSPLHF; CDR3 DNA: TGTGCCAGCAGTTATTTTGAGGGTTATTCACCCCTCCACTTT
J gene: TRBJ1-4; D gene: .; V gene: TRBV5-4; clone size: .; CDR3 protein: CASSTNRVSNEKLFF; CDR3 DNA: TGTGCCAGCAGCACCAACAGGGTTTCTAATGAAAAACTGTTTTTT
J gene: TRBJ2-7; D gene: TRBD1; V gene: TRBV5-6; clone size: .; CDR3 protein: CASSPGTVAAGEQYF; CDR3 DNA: TGTGCCAGCAGCCCGGGGACAGTTGCTGCGGGCGAGCAGTACTTC
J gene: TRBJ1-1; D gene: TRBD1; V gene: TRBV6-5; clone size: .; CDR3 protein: CASRETGGTEAFF; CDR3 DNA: TGTGCCAGCAGGGAGACAGGGGGCACTGAAGCTTTCTTT
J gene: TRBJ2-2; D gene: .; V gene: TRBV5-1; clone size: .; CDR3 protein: CASSITGSGELFF; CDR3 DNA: TGCGCCAGCAGCATCACAGGGTCCGGGGAGCTGTTTTTT
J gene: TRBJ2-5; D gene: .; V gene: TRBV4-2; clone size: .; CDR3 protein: CASSQVRLKETQYF; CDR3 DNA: TGTGCCAGCAGCCAAGTGCGCCTAAAAGAGACCCAGTACTTC
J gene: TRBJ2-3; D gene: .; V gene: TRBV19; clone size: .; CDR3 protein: CASSIGITDTQYF; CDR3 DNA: TGTGCCAGTAGTATCGGTATCACAGATACGCAGTATTTT
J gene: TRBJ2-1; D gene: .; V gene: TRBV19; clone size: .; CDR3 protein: CASSISGQGGGGTHNEQFF; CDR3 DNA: TGTGCCAGTAGTATCTCCGGCCAGGGGGGAGGTGGCACACACAATGAGCAGTTCTTC
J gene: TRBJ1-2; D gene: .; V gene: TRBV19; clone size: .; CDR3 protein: CASSKTRVNNDYTF; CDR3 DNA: TGTGCCAGTAGTAAAACCAGGGTAAATAACGACTACACCTTC
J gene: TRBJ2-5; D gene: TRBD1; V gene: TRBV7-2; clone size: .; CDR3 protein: CASSFGQGETQYF; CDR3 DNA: TGTGCCAGCAGCTTTGGACAGGGGGAGACCCAGTACTTC
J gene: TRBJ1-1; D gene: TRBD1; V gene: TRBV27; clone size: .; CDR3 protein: CASSLSGTGNKAFF; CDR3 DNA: TGTGCCAGCAGTTTATCGGGGACAGGGAATAAAGCTTTCTTT
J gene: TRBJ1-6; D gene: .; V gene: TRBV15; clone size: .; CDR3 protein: CATSRGAGRNSPLHF; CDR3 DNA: TGTGCCACCAGCAGAGGGGCAGGCCGCAATTCACCCCTCCACTTT
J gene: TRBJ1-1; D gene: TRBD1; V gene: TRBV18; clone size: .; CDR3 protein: CASSPLTGEQEAFF; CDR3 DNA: TGTGCCAGCTCACCACTGACAGGGGAACAAGAAGCTTTCTTT
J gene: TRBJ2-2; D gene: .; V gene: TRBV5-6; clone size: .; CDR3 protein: CASSVTAVAGELFF; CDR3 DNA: TGTGCCAGCAGCGTGACAGCTGTCGCCGGGGAGCTGTTTTTT